This T cell receptor (beta chain) emerged from a study of long-term antiretroviral therapy in people with HIV (dated by TCRdb to 2022 to 2024). Turning to the overall study: Collection of the earliest samples took place about a decade ahead of the 2015 WHO recommendation for immediate ART, at a time when ART was typically delayed until CD4 counts fell. From some 30 adults with confirmed HIV infection, the cohort provided roughly 200 cryopreserved PBMC samples, gathered serially across a mean of around six years (range 1-12). Of the roughly 30 participants with HIV, approximately twelve were female. Test extractions of a monoclonal T-cell line alongside approximately 34 polyclonal samples showed no cross-contamination during QIAcube processing. A retrospective serial study tested whether changes in peripheral blood TRB repertoire composition and diversity were associated with ART initiation and durable HIV suppression.

Details on this clone: The antigen this receptor binds is unknown. No qualities accompany the bases; no much larger clone lies one base away.

Participants were included only if at least one PBMC sample before ART initiation and at least two post-ART samples were available. Treatment was received in the United States of America by all participants with HIV. Before DNA extraction, cryopreserved samples of roughly 0.9-11 million PBMC were thawed and then washed. At the time of the earliest PBMC sample for each participant with HIV, ages ranged from 23 to 54 years. PBMC samples from each participant spanned 1-4 timepoints before ART initiation and 2-8 timepoints after ART initiation, with a median of 7 samples. For every participant, serial HIV viral load, CD4+ T-cell count, ART history and demographic data were obtained. A Qiagen kit on a QIAcube was used to extract genomic DNA from unsorted PBMC, with samples processed in batches of 12. The immunoSEQ hsTCRB v3.0 assay was used at survey level resolution for TRB variable region sequencing. TRB sequencing targeted a depth of 40,000-50,000 T-cell genomes per sample. TRB libraries were pooled and sequenced on an Illumina MiSeq using a v3 150-cycle kit. Per the original workflow: Analysis of repertoires was carried out in R inside a reproducible Nextflow workflow spanning QC, data transformation and analysis. LymphoSeq2, an R package for AIRR-Seq data exploration, was used to implement custom analyses. A handful of samples that produced fewer than 5000 total TRB sequences were removed, so approximately 170 HIV repertoires were analyzed. Among the 180 to 200 HIV repertoires that were kept, some 61 were collected before ART initiation and about 130 were collected after ART initiation. Each repertoire was downsampled to 5000 TRB nucleotide sequences, and summary statistics were averaged across 100 downsampling iterations. TRB sequences were retained for analysis only if CDR3 regions of at least seven amino acids were present. A Shannon entropy-derived clonality score and the Gini coefficient were used to measure diversity. Repertoire networks linked the top 5000 CDR3 amino acid sequences whenever two sequences differed by an edit distance of one. For TRB CDR3 amino acid sequences, GLIPH2 was used to predict antigen specificity groups and MHC restriction. To flag known associations with CMV, EBV, HIV or tissue antigens, CDR3 amino acid sequences were compared against VDJdb and McPAS-TCR. Pre-ART, post-ART and control groups were compared with Wilcoxon signed-rank tests and Holm-Bonferroni correction. The source is immuneACCESS, and TCRdb retained only in-frame sequences with V and J called. Part of the clones is not carried over; for the studies checked, unresolved V genes explain less than half of this, and the remainder is unexplained. V and J calls and clone size follow that table, whereas D and trimming were derived from the DNA. This sample is represented by some 28,000 clones; over 75% of them were singletons. The ten largest clonotypes hold roughly 4.1% of the sample.

The investigation overall reported the following: Because pre-ART samples had limited cell numbers, profiling was done on unsorted PBMC rather than on sorted CD4+ and CD8+ T cells. Inferences about post-ART repertoire changes are limited because no data were available on ART adherence, viral resistance or therapy changes. Samples dated from the mid-2000s to the late 2010s, and the ART regimens used may be less effective than current ones. HIV repertoires had narrower CDR3 length ranges than controls, and the network structure suggested an antigen-experienced repertoire that shifted only slightly toward naive after ART. Expanded TRB clones identified before ART initiation dominated the repertoire at all time points, although this dominance fluctuated and declined in many PLHIV after ART. Limited PBMC availability meant only the TCR beta chain was sequenced, without alpha chain pairing. A significant increase in TRB diversity was found to be associated with ART initiation, although TRB diversity was observed to remain significantly below that of transplant donor controls even after long-term ART.

Looking up the germline V gene (reference sequence) yields CDR1 SEHNR and CDR2 FQNEAQ. The CDR3 spans 13 residues, from the cysteine through the phenylalanine. Only the CDR3 DNA stays, 39 bases, in frame from base 1. Germline trimming amounts to 6 bases on V and 1 base on J, with 1 as the count of junction bases outside the gene matches. This TCR derives from a woman aged 18 to 35 with HIV. The rearranged chain carries TRBV7-9 and TRBJ1-1; 8 central bases correspond to TRBD1. Source: unsorted PBMCs, taken 0.5 years after starting antiretroviral therapy. This receptor carries the CDR3 CASRGTGNTEAFF. The DNA is TGTGCCAGCAGGGGGACAGGGAACACTGAAGCTTTCTTT.